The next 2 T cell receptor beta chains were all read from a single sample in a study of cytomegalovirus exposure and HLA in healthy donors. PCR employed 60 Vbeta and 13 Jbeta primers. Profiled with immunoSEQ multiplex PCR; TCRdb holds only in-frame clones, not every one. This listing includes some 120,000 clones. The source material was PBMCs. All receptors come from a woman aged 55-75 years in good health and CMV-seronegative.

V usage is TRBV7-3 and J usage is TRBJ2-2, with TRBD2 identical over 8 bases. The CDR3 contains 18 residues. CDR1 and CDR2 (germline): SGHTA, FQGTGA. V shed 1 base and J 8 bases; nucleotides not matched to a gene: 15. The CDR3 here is CASSLNPLGLGGLGELFF. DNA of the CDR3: TGTGCCAGCAGCTTAAACCCCCTGGGACTAGGAGGCTTGGGGGAGCTGTTTTTT.

In nucleotides, the CDR3 is TGTGCCAGCAGTGCTAGGTTTCCTGGAAACACCATATATTTT. Amino acid sequence: CASSARFPGNTIYF. This chain uses TRBV6-5 with TRBJ1-3, with unresolved D. Between the trimmed V and J ends, which lost 5 bases and 2 bases, there was a span of 10 bases. Germline V gene sequence: CDR1 MNHEY, CDR2 SVGAGI. CDR3 size: 14 residues.